Here is one T cell receptor beta chain with its context. What antigen it recognizes has not been identified. One base away there is no much larger clone; base qualities are not given. The cohort comprised roughly 30 patients with locally advanced or metastatic urothelial carcinoma treated at Memorial Sloan Kettering on a trial protocol. Peripheral blood mononuclear cells were collected pretreatment and during treatment, with between 1 and 8 total time points per patient. The Qiagen DNeasy Blood extraction kit was used to purify genomic DNA from total PBMCs and from tumor samples. Collected pretreatment and during treatment, PBMCs were isolated and stored as previously described. Synthetic TCR analog templates were spiked into each PCR to estimate absolute template abundance from read counts. The immunoSEQ assay used bias-controlled V and J gene primers to amplify TCRbeta CDR3 regions from genomic DNA. Sequencing of rearranged TCRbeta segments was performed at approximately 20X coverage. Processing in the source paper ran as follows. Clustering was used to correct sequencing errors, and CDR3s were annotated against IMGT to assign V, D and J genes. Downstream analyses used only productive TCRbeta rearrangements, leaving out any out-of-frame or stop-codon sequences. Clonality was calculated as one minus the Shannon entropy normalized by the log of the number of unique productive sequences. Clones differing between time points or between blood and tumor were identified by Fisher's exact test with Benjamini-Hochberg correction at adjusted p below 0.01. As stored in TCRdb, this immuneACCESS dataset retains in-frame rearrangements with V and J assigned. A fraction of the clones does not appear; measured against another copy, unresolved V genes explain less than half of the discrepancy, and the remainder lacks a known reason. Clone size and the V and J calls come from that table; the DNA yielded D and trimming. This sample holds about 38,000 clones; 85% to 90% were observed only once. The ten largest make up less than 2% of the sample.

The sample belongs to a study of PD-L1 blockade in urothelial cancer (TCRdb year 2017). At the level of the whole study: All patients started therapy around 2014 and received atezolizumab 1,200 mg intravenously every 3 weeks. About 90% of the roughly 30 patients were identified as males with urothelial cancer of bladder origin, and a prior smoking history was reported by 18 of 29 patients. Patients had an ECOG performance status of 0 or 1 and had received between 0 and 3 prior chemotherapy regimens. Blood samples were analyzed 3 weeks after the start of treatment (second dose) and 6 weeks after the start of treatment. Blood samples yielded a median of roughly 150,000 T cells and more than 80,000 unique TCRs, with median clonality roughly 0.082. Somatic, immune and clinical correlates of response to PD-L1 blockade with atezolizumab in urothelial cancer were the focus of an exploratory multi-omic analysis. TCR sequencing covered pretreatment tumor samples and matched, serially collected peripheral blood taken before and after atezolizumab treatment. Durable clinical benefit was defined as progression-free survival longer than 6 months, and TCR features were also tested against progression-free and overall survival. In the same patients, whole exome sequencing and RNA sequencing of pretreatment tumors were performed in addition to TCR sequencing. Several patients reached durable clinical benefit, while 20 patients did not. Pretreatment blood TCR-seq was available for 30 or so patients, at least one posttreatment blood collection was obtained for about 25 patients, and tumor TCR-seq was available for about 25 patients.

The full study reports these points: A pretreatment peripheral blood TCR clonality below the median was linked to improved progression-free and overall survival. Small sample size (n ≈ 27) and many exploratory analyses mean the results are intended to be hypothesis-generating. Patients with durable benefit showed greater expansion of tumor-associated TCR clones in peripheral blood 3 weeks after starting treatment (n ≈ 20, p = 0.022).

V ends up 4 bases short and J 3 bases short, with an unmatched junction base count of 9. According to the germline V gene, CDR1 reads MGHRA and CDR2 reads YSYEKL. Taken from cysteine to phenylalanine, the CDR3 has 15 residues. The CDR3 DNA has 45 bases and is translated from base 1. The chain couples TRBV4-1 to TRBJ2-7; TRBD2 matches 7 bases in the middle. The receptor comes from a man aged 60 to 75 with urothelial cancer. Here the sequenced sample was PBMCs, taken around atezolizumab (anti-PD-L1) treatment. The DNA is TGCGCCAGCAGCCTGATGGCGGGAGAGGTCTACGAGCAGTACTTC. This codes for CASSLMAGEVYEQYF.